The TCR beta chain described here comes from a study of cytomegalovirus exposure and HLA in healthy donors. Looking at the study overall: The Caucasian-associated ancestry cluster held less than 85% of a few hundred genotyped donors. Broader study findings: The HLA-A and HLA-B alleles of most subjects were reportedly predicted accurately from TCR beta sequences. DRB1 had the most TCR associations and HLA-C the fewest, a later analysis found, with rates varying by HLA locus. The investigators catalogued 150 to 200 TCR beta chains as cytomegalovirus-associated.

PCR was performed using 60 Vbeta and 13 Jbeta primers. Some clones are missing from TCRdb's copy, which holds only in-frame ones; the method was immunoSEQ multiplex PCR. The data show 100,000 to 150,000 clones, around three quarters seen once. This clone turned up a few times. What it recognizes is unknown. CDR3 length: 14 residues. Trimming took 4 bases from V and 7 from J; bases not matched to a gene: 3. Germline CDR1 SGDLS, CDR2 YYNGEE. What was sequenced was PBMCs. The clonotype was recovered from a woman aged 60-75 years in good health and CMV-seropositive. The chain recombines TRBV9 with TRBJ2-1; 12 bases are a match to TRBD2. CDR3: CASSPGTSGNEQFF. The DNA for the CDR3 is TGTGCCAGCAGCCCCGGGACTAGCGGGAATGAGCAGTTCTTC.